Each of the 4 T cell receptor beta chains below was sequenced from the same sample in a study of control samples from healthy donors and cancer patients. Method: immunoSEQ multiplex PCR; TCRdb's copy keeps in-frame clones and lacks some. This repertoire shows roughly 130,000 clones, 85% to 95% found once; its top ten account for roughly 4%. Sample: blood. These receptors were obtained from a man aged 25 to 45 in good health.

This rearrangement joins TRBV12-3 or TRBV12-4 to TRBJ1-1; unclear D gene. The CDR3 sequence is 13 residues long. Trimming cost V 5 bases and J 5 bases, with 12 bases left between them. Here the CDR3 DNA reads TGTGCCAGCAGTCTTCCTTATTTTACTGAAGCTTTCTTT. Residues: CASSLPYFTEAFF.

The gene calls are TRBV4-1 and TRBJ1-2, with 7 bases fitting TRBD1. The CDR3 is 14 residues long. With V trimmed by 2 bases and J by 6 bases, 6 bases remained unmatched. The germline CDR1 and CDR2 sequences are MGHRA and YSYEKL. CDR3 protein: CASSQPTGSNGYTF. Here the CDR3 DNA reads TGCGCCAGCAGCCAACCGACAGGGTCGAATGGCTACACCTTC.

V and J are TRBV15 and TRBJ2-1, with 13 bases matching TRBD2. V lost 5 bases and J lost 0; bases outside the gene matches: 10. CDR3 length: 19 residues. The germline V gene encodes CDR1 LNHNV and CDR2 YYDKDF (reference sequence). The CDR3 spells CATSPRTSGGQSSYNEQFF. CDR3 nucleotides: TGTGCCACCAGCCCACGGACTAGCGGGGGCCAGAGCTCCTACAATGAGCAGTTCTTC.

This sequence joins TRBV15 and TRBJ2-1; D not resolved. Germline values: CDR1 LNHNV, CDR2 YYDKDF (reference sequence). The CDR3 is made up of 15 amino acids. The ends were cut back, 4 bases at V and 9 bases at J, with 19 bases in the middle. CDR3 residues: CATSKGLASTLEQFF. The CDR3 DNA sequence: TGTGCCACCAGCAAAGGGTTAGCTAGTACTCTTGAGCAGTTCTTC.